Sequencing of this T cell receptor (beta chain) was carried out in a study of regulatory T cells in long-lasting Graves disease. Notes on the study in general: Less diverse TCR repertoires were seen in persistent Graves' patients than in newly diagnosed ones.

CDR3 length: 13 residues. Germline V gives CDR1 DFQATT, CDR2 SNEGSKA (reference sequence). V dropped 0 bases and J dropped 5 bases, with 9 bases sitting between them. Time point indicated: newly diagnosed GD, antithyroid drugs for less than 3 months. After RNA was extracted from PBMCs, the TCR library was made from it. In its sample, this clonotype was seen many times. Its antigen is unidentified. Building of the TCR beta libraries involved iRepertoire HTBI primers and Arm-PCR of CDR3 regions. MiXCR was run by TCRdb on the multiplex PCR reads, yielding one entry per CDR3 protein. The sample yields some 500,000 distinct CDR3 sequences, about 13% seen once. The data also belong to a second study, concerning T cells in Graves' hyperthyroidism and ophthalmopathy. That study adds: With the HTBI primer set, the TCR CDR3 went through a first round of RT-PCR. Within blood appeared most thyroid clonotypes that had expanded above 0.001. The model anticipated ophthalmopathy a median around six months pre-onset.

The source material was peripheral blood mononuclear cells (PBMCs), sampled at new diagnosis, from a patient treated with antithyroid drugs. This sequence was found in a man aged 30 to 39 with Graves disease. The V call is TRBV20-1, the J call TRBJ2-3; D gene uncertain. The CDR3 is CSAREGFQDTQYF. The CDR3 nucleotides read TGCAGTGCTAGAGAAGGATTTCAAGATACGCAGTATTTT.